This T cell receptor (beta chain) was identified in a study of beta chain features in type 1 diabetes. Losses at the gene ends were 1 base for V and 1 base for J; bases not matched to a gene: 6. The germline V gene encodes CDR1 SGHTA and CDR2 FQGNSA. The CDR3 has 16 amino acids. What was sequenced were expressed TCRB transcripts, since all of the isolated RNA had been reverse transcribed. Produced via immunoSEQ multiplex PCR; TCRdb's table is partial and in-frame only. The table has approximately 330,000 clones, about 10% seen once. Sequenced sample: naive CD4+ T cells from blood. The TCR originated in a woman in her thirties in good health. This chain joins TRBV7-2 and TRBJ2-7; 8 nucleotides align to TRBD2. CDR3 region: CASSLDSSGYSYEQYF. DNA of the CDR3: TGTGCCAGCAGCTTAGATTCTAGCGGGTATTCCTACGAGCAGTACTTC.